This record concerns one T cell receptor beta chain sequence. Researchers ran the assay at a deep level. Original methodology: Owing to the provision of junction-only sequences devoid of quality scores by immunoSEQ, filtering differed. Assay used: immunoSEQ multiplex PCR; TCRdb lists only in-frame clones, some missing. The V and J calls and clone size come from that table; D and trimming were worked out from the DNA. The table includes about 610,000 clones, 95% to 97% detected once. The CDR3 consists of 15 residues. Germline-derived CDR1 and CDR2 are WNHNN and SYGVQD (reference sequence). Trimming cost V 4 bases and J 3 bases, with 15 bases left between them. As defined, naive CD8 cells were CD45RO-negative and positively selected for CCR7, with terminally differentiated effector memory CD45RA+ cells excluded. Healthy HIV-negative adults without recent acute infections or vaccinations served as donors. Those who donated, Caucasian adults without exception, all lived in Nashville, Tennessee.

This record belongs to a study of shared clonotypes between healthy human individuals. This TCR was sampled from a woman aged 25-40 years in good health. The chain uses TRBV10-1 and TRBJ2-5; D tentatively fits TRBD1 or TRBD2 (6 bases each). Input material: naive CD8+ T cells sorted from blood. The CDR3 region is CASSGWPGAEETQYF. For the CDR3, the DNA is TGCGCCAGCAGTGGATGGCCGGGGGCCGAAGAGACCCAGTACTTC.